The T cell receptor (beta chain) described here comes from a study of stem cell transplantation in POMP-related autoinflammatory disease. Background on the study: Hypothesis: faulty thymoproteasomes impair CD8+ T-cell selection, skewing TRB repertoires. CD8+ T cells were low and CD4+ cells naive-skewed before transplant.

Study findings and constraints: PRAID patients trended toward lower TRB diversity and higher clonality in all analyzed T-cell subsets. In PRAID patients, the number of distinct TRB V-J gene pairings was restricted.

The repertoire was sequenced with immunoSEQ multiplex PCR; TCRdb's copy has only in-frame clones and lacks some. The sample includes around 26,000 clones, 82% of them seen just once. V shed 9 bases and J shed 5 bases, with 7 bases lying between them. CDR1 is MNHEY, CDR2 SVGAGI, per germline. CDR3 length: 11 amino acids. A remark on this clone: Its antigen is undetermined.

The V gene is TRBV6-5, the J gene TRBJ2-2; D unresolved. The source material was CD4+ T cells from PBMCs, sampled before stem cell transplantation. This receptor was obtained from a human donor with POMP-related autoinflammation and immune dysregulation (PRAID). The CDR3, as DNA: TGTGCCAGTGGTAGGACCGGGGAGCTGTTTTTT. Translation gives CASGRTGELFF.